This TCR beta chain appears in the sequencing data of a study of spatial heterogeneity in lung cancer. On this clonotype: Its antigen is undetermined.

Study findings and constraints: Ubiquitous expanded tumor TCRs were seen in blood more at resection than at follow-up.

TCRdb processed the 5' RACE reads anew with MiXCR; each CDR3 protein has one entry. The table shows tens of thousands of distinct CDR3 sequences, with less than 15% occurring only once. The CDR3 extends over 15 amino acids. V gave up 4 bases and J gave up 3 bases; unmatched junction bases: 7. From germline, CDR1 is MNHNS and CDR2 SASEGT. Sample time point: sample taken at primary tumor resection. Sequencing covered unsorted whole RNA taken from tumor, nontumor lung or frozen PBMC. This TCR came from a male donor with early-stage non-small cell lung cancer. This chain joins TRBV6-1 and TRBJ2-7, with 9 bases identical to TRBD2. The starting material was PBMCs, obtained at surgery. For the CDR3, the DNA is TGTGCCAGCAGTGCGCCGGGACTAGCTTTCTACGAGCAGTACTTC. This encodes CASSAPGLAFYEQYF.